This record covers a single T cell receptor beta chain. The data stem from a study of blood T cell repertoires in COVID-19. Looking at the study overall: Collection of acute and convalescent COVID-19 samples took place in the United States, Italy and Spain. PBMCs, B-cell-depleted T cells, or T cells provided the cDNA or gDNA that made up the material.

Authors' analysis steps: Amplified reference gene primers provided the basis for estimating nucleated cell counts. The data were produced by immunoSEQ multiplex PCR, yet TCRdb's version contains in-frame clones alone and is incomplete. V and J calls and clone size are given by that table; D and trimming were obtained from the DNA. The table has about 300,000 clones, 85% to 90% seen once. This CDR3 has 14 residues. The germline CDR1 and CDR2 sequences are LNHDA and SQIVND (reference sequence). Trimming removed 3 bases from V and 3 bases from J, with 11 bases in between. The chain is built from TRBV19 and TRBJ1-1; D is uncertain. The sequence was obtained from a man aged 70 or older with acute or convalescent COVID-19. The sequenced material came from peripheral blood. For the CDR3, the DNA is TGTGCCAGTAGTATCTCAGGTGGTGACACTGAAGCTTTCTTT. Amino acid sequence: CASSISGGDTEAFF.